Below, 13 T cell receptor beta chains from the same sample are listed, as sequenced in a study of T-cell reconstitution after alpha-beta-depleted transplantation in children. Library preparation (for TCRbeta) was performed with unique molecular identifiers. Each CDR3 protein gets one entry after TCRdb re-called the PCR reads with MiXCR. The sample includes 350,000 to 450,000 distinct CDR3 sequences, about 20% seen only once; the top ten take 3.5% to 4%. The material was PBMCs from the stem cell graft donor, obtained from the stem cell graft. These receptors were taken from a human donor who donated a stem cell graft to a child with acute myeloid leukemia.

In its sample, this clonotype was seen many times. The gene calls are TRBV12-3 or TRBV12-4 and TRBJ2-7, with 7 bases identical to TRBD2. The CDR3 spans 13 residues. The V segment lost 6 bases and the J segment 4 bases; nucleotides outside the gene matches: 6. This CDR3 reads CASSSWGGYEQYF. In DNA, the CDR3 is TGTGCCAGCAGCTCATGGGGAGGGTACGAGCAGTACTTC.

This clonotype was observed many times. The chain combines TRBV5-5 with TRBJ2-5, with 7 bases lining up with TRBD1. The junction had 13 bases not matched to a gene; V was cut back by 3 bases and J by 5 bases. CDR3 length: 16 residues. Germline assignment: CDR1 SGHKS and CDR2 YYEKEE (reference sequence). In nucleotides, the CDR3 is TGTGCCAGCAGCTGGACTCCGGGACAGATAAGGGAGACCCAGTACTTC. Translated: CASSWTPGQIRETQYF.

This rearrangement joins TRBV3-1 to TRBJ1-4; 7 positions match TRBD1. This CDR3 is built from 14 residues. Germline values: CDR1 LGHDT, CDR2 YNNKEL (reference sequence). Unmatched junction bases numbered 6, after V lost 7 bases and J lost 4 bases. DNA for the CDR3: TGTGCCAGCAAATCCGGGACAGTTAATGAAAAACTGTTTTTT. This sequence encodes CASKSGTVNEKLFF. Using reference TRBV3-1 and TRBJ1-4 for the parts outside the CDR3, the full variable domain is DTAVSQTPKYLVTQMGNDKSIKCEQNLGHDTMYWYKQDSKKFLKIMFSYNNKELIINETVPNRFSPKSPDKAHLNLHINSLELGDSAVYFCASKSGTVNEKLFFGSGTQLSVL.

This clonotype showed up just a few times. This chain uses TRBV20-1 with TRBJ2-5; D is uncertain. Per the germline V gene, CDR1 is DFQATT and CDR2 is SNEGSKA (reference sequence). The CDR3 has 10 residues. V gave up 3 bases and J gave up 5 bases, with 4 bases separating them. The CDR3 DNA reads TGCAGTGCTAGTTTCGAGACCCAGTACTTC. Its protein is CSASFETQYF.

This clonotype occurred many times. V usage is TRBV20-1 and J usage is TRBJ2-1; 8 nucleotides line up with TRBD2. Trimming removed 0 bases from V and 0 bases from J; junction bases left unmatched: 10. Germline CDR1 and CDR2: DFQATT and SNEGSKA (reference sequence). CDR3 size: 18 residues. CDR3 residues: CSARDSLPGTSSYNEQFF. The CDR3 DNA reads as TGCAGTGCTAGAGATTCCCTTCCCGGGACTAGCTCCTACAATGAGCAGTTCTTC.

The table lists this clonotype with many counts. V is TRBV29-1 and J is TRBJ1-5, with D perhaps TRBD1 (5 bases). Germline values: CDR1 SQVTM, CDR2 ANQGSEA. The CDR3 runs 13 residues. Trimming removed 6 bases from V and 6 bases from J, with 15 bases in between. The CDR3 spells CSVQGGEGQPQHF. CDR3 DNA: TGCAGCGTCCAGGGAGGGGAAGGTCAGCCCCAGCATTTT.

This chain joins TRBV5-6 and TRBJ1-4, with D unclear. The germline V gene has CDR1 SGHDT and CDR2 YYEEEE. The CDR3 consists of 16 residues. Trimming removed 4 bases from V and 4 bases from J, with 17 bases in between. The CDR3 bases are TGTGCCAGCAGCCGTATTTTCAGCAACCTTAATGAAAAACTGTTTTTT. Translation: CASSRIFSNLNEKLFF.

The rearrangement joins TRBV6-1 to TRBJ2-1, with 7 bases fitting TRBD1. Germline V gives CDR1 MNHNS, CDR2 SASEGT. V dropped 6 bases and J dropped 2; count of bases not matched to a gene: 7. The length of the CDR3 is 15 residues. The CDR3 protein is CASSRRQGPYNEQFF. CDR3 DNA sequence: TGTGCCAGCAGCCGCAGACAGGGTCCCTACAATGAGCAGTTCTTC.

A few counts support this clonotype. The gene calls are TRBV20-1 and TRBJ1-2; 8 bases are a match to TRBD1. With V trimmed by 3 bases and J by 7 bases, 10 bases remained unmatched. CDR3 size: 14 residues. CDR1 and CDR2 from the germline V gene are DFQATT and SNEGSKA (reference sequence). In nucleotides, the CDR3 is TGCAGTGCTAGCAAACCGGACAGGGCGGGTGGCTACACCTTC. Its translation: CSASKPDRAGGYTF.

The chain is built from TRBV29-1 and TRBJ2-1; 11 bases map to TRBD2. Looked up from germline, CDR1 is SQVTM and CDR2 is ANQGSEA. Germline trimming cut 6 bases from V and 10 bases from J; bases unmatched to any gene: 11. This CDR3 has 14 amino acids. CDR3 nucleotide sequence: TGCAGCGTCCAACCGACTAGCGGGGAGGGGGAGCAGTTCTTC. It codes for CSVQPTSGEGEQFF.

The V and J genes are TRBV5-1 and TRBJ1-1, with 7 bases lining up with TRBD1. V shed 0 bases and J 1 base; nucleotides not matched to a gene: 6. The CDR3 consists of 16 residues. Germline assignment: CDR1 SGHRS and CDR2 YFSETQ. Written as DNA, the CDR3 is TGCGCCAGCAGCTTGGTACAGGGGAATACGAACACTGAAGCTTTCTTT. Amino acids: CASSLVQGNTNTEAFF.

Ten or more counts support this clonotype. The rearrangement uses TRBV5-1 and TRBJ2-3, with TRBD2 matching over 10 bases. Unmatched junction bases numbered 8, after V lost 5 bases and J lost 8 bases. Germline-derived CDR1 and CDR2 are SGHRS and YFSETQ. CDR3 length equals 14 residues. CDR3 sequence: CASREAGGELTQYF. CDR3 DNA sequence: TGCGCCAGCAGAGAAGCGGGAGGGGAGCTTACGCAGTATTTT.

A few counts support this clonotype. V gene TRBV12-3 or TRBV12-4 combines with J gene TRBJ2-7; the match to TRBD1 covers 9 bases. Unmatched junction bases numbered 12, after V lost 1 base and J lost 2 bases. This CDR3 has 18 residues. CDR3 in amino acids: CASSLDRDRVSIPYEQYF. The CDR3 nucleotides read TGTGCCAGCAGTTTAGATCGGGACAGGGTATCCATCCCCTACGAGCAGTACTTC.